Presented here are 15 T cell receptor beta chains from one specimen sequenced in a study of T cell responses to AZD1222 COVID-19 vaccine (dated by TCRdb to the early 2020s). Library construction relied on the immunoSEQ multiplex PCR assay. TCRdb took over this immuneACCESS table, retaining in-frame rearrangements with V and J assigned. Such tables are incomplete; in checked studies, under half of the missing clones stem from an unresolved V gene, and the remainder is unexplained. For this sample the table gives 150,000 to 200,000 clones, of which roughly nine tenths were detected only once. Around 1.6% of the sample is in the top ten clones. In light of the paper, this sample's time point label describes: baseline before first vaccination. The sample was peripheral blood, taken on day 0 of AZD1222 vaccination. The source is an adult in good health.

This clone has a single count. The gene calls are TRBV30 and TRBJ1-5, with D unclear. The V gene lost 1 base and the J gene lost 5 bases, with 9 bases spanning the gap. Germline V CDR1 and CDR2: GTSNPN, SVGIG (reference sequence). The CDR3 has 13 amino acids. The CDR3 region is CAWSGDRYQPQHF. CDR3 DNA: TGTGCCTGGAGTGGAGACCGGTATCAGCCCCAGCATTTT. The whole variable domain, filled in from reference TRBV30 and TRBJ1-5, reads SQTIHQWPATLVQPVGSPLSLECTVEGTSNPNLYWYRQAAGRGLQLLFYSVGIGQISSEVPQNLSASRPQDRQFILSSKKLLLSDSGFYLCAWSGDRYQPQHFGDGTRLSIL.

This chain links TRBV2 with TRBJ1-5; the D is unclear. Trimming removed 4 bases from V and 6 bases from J, with 13 bases in between. CDR3 length equals 14 residues. Germline CDR1 SNHLY, CDR2 FYNNEI. Here the CDR3 reads CASSATKVGQPQHF. The CDR3 DNA sequence: TGTGCCAGCAGTGCGACAAAAGTCGGTCAGCCCCAGCATTTT.

The chain carries TRBV6-4 and TRBJ2-2; D is tentatively TRBD1 or TRBD2 (5 bases each). The CDR3 is 13 residues long. The V and J ends lost 4 bases and 6 bases respectively, with 9 bases between them. CDR1 MRHNA and CDR2 SNTAGT come from the germline V gene. CDR3 nucleotides: TGTGCCAGCAGTGCAGGGACCCCCGGGGAGCTGTTTTTT. The encoded protein is CASSAGTPGELFF.

The gene calls are TRBV5-4 and TRBJ2-5, with D perhaps given as TRBD1 or TRBD2 (6 bases each). The V end lost 1 base, the J end lost 5 bases, and 12 bases lay between the germline ends. Germline assignment: CDR1 SGHNT and CDR2 YYREEE (reference sequence). The length of the CDR3 is 14 residues. The DNA of the CDR3 is TGTGCCAGCAGCTTGATGGGGGGCCCGGAGACCCAGTACTTC. Translated: CASSLMGGPETQYF.

The genes are TRBV5-4 and TRBJ2-1; 8 bases are shared with TRBD1. Trimming removed 9 bases from V and 9 bases from J; junction bases left unmatched: 11. CDR1 and CDR2 from the germline V gene are SGHNT and YYREEE (reference sequence). This CDR3 spans 13 amino acids. CDR3 protein: CATTGTTGVEQFF. As DNA, the CDR3 is TGTGCCACGACTGGTACGACAGGGGTTGAGCAGTTCTTC.

In its sample, this clone was seen once. The chain is built from TRBV28 and TRBJ1-1; 8 bases agree with TRBD1. V gave up 7 bases and J gave up 7 bases; unmatched junction bases: 5. This CDR3 region has 12 residues. The germline gives CDR1 MDHEN, CDR2 SYDVKM. CDR3 coding DNA: TGTGCCAGCACCCGCGGACAGGGTGAAGCTTTCTTT. Translation: CASTRGQGEAFF. The variable domain in full, completed from reference TRBV28 and TRBJ1-1, reads DVKVTQSSRYLVKRTGEKVFLECVQDMDHENMFWYRQDPGLGLRLIYFSYDVKMKEKGDIPEGYSVSREKKERFSLILESASTNQTSMYLCASTRGQGEAFFGQGTRLTVV.

The V gene is TRBV18, the J gene TRBJ1-5, with unresolved D. The CDR3 consists of 15 residues. CDR1 is KGHSH and CDR2 is LQKENI in the germline V gene. The germline V and J ends were trimmed by 0 bases and 0 bases, with 6 bases remaining between them. The CDR3 region is CASSPPGSSNQPQHF. The CDR3 nucleotides are TGTGCCAGCTCACCACCGGGCAGTAGCAATCAGCCCCAGCATTTT.

The rearrangement links TRBV20-1 to TRBJ1-2, with 8 bases fitting TRBD1. The ends lost 0 bases at V and 13 bases at J; junction bases unmatched: 1. This CDR3 contains 10 residues. CDR1 and CDR2 from the germline V gene are DFQATT and SNEGSKA (reference sequence). The chain's CDR3 is CSARDQGATF. DNA of the CDR3: TGCAGTGCTAGAGATCAGGGGGCCACCTTC.

V gene TRBV5-6 combines with J gene TRBJ1-6; 7 bases are a match to TRBD1. J gave up 10 bases and V 2 bases, and 9 bases lay outside the gene matches. This CDR3 is built from 15 residues. Germline CDR1 SGHDT, CDR2 YYEEEE. CDR3 sequence (DNA): TGTGCCAGCAGCTTCGTGACAGGGAGAGACTCACCCCTCCACTTT. Its protein is CASSFVTGRDSPLHF.

V and J are TRBV6-1 and TRBJ1-4; D gene ambiguous. The V end was cut by 2 bases, the J end by 4 bases, with 8 bases between. Germline V gene lookup returns CDR1 MNHNS and CDR2 SASEGT. The CDR3 is made up of 14 amino acids. As DNA, the CDR3 is TGTGCCAGCAGTGAAAAACACAGTAATGAAAAACTGTTTTTT. Translated, it gives CASSEKHSNEKLFF.

V is TRBV9 and J is TRBJ2-5; possible D gene TRBD2, 5 bases. Germline V CDR1 and CDR2: SGDLS, YYNGEE. The CDR3 has 15 residues. V dropped 0 bases and J dropped 5 bases, with 14 bases sitting between them. CDR3 sequence (DNA): TGTGCCAGCAGCGTAGGGACTGGCCGATCGGAGACCCAGTACTTC. Protein: CASSVGTGRSETQYF.

The chain joins TRBV7-6 to TRBJ1-6; D not certain. The germline V gene encodes CDR1 SGHVS and CDR2 FNYEAQ. The CDR3 covers 18 residues. Between the trimmed V and J ends, which lost 0 bases and 8 bases, there was a span of 20 bases. As DNA, the CDR3 is TGTGCCAGCAGCTTAGCGGAAGTGAACCATTTTCCTGATTCACCCCTCCACTTT. Translated, it gives CASSLAEVNHFPDSPLHF.

J is TRBJ2-5 and V is TRBV5-5, with TRBD2 matching over 9 bases. CDR3 length: 17 amino acids. Germline trimming cut 2 bases from V and 5 bases from J; bases unmatched to any gene: 13. Germline-derived CDR1 and CDR2 are SGHKS and YYEKEE (reference sequence). DNA of the CDR3: TGTGCCAGCAGCTTAGGCCCCGCGGGGGGGCCAGGGGAGACCCAGTACTTC. Protein product: CASSLGPAGGPGETQYF.

J is TRBJ1-4 and V is TRBV7-8; the D gene is possibly TRBD1 (5 bases). Germline CDR1 SGHVS, CDR2 FQNEAQ. CDR3 length: 16 amino acids. Trimming stripped 1 base from V and 7 bases from J, with 16 bases between. The CDR3 sequence: CASSLGGGPLGEKLFF. Written as DNA, the CDR3 is TGTGCCAGCAGCTTAGGGGGCGGGCCCCTAGGTGAAAAACTGTTTTTT.

The CDR3 protein is CASSSRIDTDTQYF. For the CDR3, the DNA is TGCGCCAGCAGCTCCAGAATAGATACAGATACGCAGTATTTT. The V call is TRBV4-1, the J call TRBJ2-3; D is uncertain. V lost 5 bases and J 3 bases, leaving 12 bases between the germline ends. This CDR3 spans 14 amino acids. Germline CDR1 reads MGHRA; CDR2 reads YSYEKL.